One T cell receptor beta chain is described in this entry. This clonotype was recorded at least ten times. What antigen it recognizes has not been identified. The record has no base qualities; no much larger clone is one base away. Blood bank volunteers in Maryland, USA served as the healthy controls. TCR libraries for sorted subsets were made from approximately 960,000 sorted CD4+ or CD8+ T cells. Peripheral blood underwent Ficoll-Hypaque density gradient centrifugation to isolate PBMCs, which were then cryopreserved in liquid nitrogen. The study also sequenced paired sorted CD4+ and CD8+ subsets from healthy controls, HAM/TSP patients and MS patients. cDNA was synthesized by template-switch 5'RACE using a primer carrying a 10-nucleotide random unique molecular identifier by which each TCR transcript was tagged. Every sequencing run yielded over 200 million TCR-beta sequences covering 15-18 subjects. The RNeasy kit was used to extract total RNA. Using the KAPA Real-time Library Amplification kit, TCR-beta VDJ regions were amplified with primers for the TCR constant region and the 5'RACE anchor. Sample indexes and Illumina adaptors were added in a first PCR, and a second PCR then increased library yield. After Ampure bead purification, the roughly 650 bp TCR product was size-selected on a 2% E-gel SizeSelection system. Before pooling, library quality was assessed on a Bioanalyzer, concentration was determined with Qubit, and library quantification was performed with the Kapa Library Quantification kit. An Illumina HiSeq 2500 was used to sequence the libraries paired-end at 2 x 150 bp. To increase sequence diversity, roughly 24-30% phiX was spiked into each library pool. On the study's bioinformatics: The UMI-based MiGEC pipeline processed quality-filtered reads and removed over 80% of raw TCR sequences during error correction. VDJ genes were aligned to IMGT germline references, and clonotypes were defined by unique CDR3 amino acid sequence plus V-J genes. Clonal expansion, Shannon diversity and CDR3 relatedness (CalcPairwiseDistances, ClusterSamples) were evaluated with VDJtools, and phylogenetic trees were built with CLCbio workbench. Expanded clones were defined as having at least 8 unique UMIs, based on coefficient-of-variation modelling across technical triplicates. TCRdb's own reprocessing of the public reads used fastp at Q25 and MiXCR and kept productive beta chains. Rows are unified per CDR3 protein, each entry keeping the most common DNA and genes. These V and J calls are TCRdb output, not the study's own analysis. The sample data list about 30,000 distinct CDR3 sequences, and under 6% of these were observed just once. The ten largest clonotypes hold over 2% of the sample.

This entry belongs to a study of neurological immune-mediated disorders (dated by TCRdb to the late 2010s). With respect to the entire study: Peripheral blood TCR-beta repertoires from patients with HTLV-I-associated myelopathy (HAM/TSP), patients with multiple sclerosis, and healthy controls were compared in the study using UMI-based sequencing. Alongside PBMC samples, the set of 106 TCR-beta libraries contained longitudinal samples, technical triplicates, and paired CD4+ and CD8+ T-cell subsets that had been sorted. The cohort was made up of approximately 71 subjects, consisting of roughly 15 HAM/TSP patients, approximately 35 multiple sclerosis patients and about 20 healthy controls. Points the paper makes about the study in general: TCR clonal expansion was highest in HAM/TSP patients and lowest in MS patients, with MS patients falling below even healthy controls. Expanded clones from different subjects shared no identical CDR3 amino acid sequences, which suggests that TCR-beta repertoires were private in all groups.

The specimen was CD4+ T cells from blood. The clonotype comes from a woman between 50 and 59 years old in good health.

The sequenced DNA is TGTGCCAGCAGTTACTCGACGGGAGTCAACACTGAAGCTTTCTTT. Its protein reads: CASSYSTGVNTEAFF. This receptor chain uses TRBV6-5 and TRBJ1-1, with the D gene not confidently named. For CDR1 and CDR2, the germline V gene lists MNHEY and SVGAGI. The CDR3 contains 15 residues, cysteine and phenylalanine counted. Of the read, only the CDR3 DNA is kept; its 45 bases are in frame from base 1. V is reduced by 0 bases and J by 2 bases, leaving a spacing of 10 bases between them.